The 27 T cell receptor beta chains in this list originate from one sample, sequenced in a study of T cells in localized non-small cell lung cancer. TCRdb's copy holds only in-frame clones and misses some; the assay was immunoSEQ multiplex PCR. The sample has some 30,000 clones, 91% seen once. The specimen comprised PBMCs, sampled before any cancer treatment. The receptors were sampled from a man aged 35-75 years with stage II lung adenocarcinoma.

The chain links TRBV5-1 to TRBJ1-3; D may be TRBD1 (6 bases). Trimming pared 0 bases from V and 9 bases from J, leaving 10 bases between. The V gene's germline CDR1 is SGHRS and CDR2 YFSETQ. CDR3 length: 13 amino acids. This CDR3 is CASSLEQGGTIYF. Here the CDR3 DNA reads TGCGCCAGCAGCTTGGAACAGGGAGGCACCATATATTTT. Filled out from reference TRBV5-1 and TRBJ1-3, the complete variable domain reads KAGVTQTPRYLIKTRGQQVTLSCSPISGHRSVSWYQQTPGQGLQFLFEYFSETQRNKGNFPGRFSGRQFSNSRSEMNVSTLELGDSALYLCASSLEQGGTIYFGEGSWLTVV.

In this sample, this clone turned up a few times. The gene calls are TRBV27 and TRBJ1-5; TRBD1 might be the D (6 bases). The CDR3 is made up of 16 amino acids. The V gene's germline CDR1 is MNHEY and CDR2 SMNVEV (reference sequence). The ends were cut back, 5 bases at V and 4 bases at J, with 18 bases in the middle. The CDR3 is CASSPINRARNQPQHF. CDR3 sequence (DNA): TGTGCCAGCAGTCCAATAAACAGGGCCCGAAATCAGCCCCAGCATTTT.

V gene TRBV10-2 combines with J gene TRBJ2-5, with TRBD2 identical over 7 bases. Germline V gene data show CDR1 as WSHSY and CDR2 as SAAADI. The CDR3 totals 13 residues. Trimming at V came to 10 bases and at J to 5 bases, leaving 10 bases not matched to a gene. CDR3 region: CATRLALWETQYF. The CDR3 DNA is TGCGCCACACGACTAGCCCTATGGGAGACCCAGTACTTC.

The CDR3 DNA follows: TGCGCCAGCAGCCAAGAGACGAATAGCAATCAGCCCCAGCATTTT. Translation: CASSQETNSNQPQHF. The rearrangement uses TRBV4-1 and TRBJ1-5; D is undetermined. CDR3 length equals 15 residues. From germline, CDR1 is MGHRA and CDR2 YSYEKL. V lost 0 bases to trimming and J lost 0 bases, with 6 bases between them.

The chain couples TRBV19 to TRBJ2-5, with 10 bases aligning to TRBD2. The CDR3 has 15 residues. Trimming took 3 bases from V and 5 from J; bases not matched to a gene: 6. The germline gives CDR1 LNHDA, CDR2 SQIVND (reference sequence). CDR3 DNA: TGTGCCAGTAGTATCGGATCTAGCGGGAGTGAGACCCAGTACTTC. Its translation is CASSIGSSGSETQYF. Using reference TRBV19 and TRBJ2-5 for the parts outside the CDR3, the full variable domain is DGGITQSPKYLFRKEGQNVTLSCEQNLNHDAMYWYRQDPGQGLRLIYYSQIVNDFQKGDIAEGYSVSREKKESFPLTVTSAQKNPTAFYLCASSIGSSGSETQYFGPGTRLLVL.

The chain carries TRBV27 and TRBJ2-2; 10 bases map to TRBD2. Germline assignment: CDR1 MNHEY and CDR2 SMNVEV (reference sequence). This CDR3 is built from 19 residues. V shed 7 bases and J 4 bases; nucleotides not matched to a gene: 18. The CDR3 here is CASIPQAASGSLSTGELFF. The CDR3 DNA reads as TGTGCCAGCATTCCCCAGGCGGCTAGCGGGAGTCTCAGCACCGGGGAGCTGTTTTTT.

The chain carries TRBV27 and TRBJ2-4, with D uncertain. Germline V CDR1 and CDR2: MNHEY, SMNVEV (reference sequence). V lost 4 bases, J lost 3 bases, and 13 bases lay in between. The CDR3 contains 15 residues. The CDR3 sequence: CASSSGAWSKNIQYF. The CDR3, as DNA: TGTGCCAGCAGTTCAGGAGCGTGGAGCAAAAACATTCAGTACTTC.

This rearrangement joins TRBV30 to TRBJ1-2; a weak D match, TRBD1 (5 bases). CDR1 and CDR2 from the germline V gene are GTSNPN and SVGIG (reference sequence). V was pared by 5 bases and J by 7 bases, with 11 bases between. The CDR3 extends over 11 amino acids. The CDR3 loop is CAWGTEAGYTF. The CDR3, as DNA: TGTGCCTGGGGGACCGAGGCTGGCTACACCTTC.

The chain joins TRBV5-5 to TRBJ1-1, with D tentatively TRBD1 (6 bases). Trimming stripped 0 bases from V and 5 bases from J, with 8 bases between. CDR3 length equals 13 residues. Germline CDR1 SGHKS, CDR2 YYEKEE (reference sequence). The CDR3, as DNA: TGTGCCAGCAGCTTGGGAGGGGGAACTGAAGCTTTCTTT. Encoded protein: CASSLGGGTEAFF.

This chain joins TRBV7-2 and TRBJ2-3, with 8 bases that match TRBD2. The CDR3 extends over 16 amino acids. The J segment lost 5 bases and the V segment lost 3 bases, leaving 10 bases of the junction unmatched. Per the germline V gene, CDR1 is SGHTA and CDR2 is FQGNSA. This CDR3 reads CASSFVGRALVDTQYF. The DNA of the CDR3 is TGTGCCAGCAGCTTTGTCGGGAGGGCCTTGGTAGATACGCAGTATTTT.

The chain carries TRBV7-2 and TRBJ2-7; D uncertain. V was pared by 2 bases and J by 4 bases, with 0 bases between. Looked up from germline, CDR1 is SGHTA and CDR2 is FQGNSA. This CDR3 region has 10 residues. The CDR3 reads CASSLYEQYF. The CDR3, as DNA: TGTGCCAGCAGCTTATACGAGCAGTACTTC.

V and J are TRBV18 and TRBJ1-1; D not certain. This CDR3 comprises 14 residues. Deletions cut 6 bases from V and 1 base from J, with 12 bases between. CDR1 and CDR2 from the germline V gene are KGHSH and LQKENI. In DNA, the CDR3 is TGTGCCAGCTCCTTAATTAGGGAGAACACTGAAGCTTTCTTT. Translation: CASSLIRENTEAFF. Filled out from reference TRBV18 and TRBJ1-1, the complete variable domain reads NAGVMQNPRHLVRRRGQEARLRCSPMKGHSHVYWYRQLPEEGLKFMVYLQKENIIDESGMPKERFSAEFPKEGPSILRIQQVVRGDSAAYFCASSLIRENTEAFFGQGTRLTVV.

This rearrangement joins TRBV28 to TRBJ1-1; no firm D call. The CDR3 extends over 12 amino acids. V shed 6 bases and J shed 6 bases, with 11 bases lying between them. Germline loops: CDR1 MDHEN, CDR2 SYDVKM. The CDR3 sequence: CASRKRVSEAFF. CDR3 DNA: TGTGCCAGCAGGAAAAGGGTTTCTGAAGCTTTCTTT.

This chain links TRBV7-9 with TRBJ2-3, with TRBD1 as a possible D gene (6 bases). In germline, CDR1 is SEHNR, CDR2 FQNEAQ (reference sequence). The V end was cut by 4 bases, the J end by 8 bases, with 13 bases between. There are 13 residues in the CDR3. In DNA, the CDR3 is TGTGCCAGCAGCTCGGACAGTACGGGTACGCAGTATTTT. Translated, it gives CASSSDSTGTQYF.

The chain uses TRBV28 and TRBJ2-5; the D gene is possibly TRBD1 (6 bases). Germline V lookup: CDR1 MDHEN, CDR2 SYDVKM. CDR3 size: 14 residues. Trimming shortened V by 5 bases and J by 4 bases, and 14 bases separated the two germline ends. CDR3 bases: TGTGCCAGCAGTATCCACAGGGAACCAGAGACCCAGTACTTC. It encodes CASSIHREPETQYF. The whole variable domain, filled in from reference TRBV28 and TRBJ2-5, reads DVKVTQSSRYLVKRTGEKVFLECVQDMDHENMFWYRQDPGLGLRLIYFSYDVKMKEKGDIPEGYSVSREKKERFSLILESASTNQTSMYLCASSIHREPETQYFGPGTRLLVL.

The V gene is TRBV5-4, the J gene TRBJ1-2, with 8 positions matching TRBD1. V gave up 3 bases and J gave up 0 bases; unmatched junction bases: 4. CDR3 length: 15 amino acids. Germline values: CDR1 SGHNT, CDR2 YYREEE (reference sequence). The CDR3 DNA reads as TGTGCCAGCAGCTGGACAGGGCCTTCTAACTATGGCTACACCTTC. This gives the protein CASSWTGPSNYGYTF.

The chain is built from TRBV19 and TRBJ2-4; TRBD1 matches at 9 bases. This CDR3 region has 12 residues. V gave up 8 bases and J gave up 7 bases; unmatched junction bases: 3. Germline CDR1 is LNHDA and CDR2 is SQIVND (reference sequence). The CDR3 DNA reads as TGTGCCAGTGGGACAGGGTGGAACATTCAGTACTTC. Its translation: CASGTGWNIQYF.

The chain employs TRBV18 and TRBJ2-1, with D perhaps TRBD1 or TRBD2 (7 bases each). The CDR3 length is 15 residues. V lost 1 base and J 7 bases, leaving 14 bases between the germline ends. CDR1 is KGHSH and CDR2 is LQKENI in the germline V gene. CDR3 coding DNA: TGTGCCAGCTCACCACTTTACAGGGGAGGGAATGAGCAGTTCTTC. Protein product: CASSPLYRGGNEQFF.

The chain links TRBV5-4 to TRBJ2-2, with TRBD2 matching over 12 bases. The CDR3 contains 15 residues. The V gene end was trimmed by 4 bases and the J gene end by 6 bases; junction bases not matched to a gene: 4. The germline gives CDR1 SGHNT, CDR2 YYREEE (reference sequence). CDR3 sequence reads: CASSRTSGRSGELFF. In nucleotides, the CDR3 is TGTGCCAGCAGCCGAACTAGCGGGAGGTCCGGGGAGCTGTTTTTT.

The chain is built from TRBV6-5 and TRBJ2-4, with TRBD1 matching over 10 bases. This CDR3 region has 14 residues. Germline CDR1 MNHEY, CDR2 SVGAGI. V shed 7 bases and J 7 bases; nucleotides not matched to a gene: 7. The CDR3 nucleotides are TGTGCCAGCACAAGGGGACAGGGGTCGAACATTCAGTACTTC. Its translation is CASTRGQGSNIQYF.

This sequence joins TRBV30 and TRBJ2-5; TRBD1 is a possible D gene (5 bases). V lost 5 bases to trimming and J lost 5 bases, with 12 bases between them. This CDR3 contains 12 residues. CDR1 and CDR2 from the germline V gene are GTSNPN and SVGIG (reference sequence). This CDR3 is CAWGAGWETQYF. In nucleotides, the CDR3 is TGTGCCTGGGGGGCAGGTTGGGAGACCCAGTACTTC.

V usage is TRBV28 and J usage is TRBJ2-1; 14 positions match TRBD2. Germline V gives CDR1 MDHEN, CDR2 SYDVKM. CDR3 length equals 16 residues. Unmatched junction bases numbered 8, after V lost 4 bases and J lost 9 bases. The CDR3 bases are TGTGCCAGCAGTTCCCCGGGACTAGCGGGAGCGGCTGAGCAGTTCTTC. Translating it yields CASSSPGLAGAAEQFF.

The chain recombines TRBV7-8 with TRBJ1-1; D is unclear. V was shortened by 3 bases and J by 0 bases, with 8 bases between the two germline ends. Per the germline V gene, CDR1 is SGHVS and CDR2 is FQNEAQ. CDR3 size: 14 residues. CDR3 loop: CASSLFGMNTEAFF. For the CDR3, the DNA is TGTGCCAGCAGCTTGTTTGGGATGAACACTGAAGCTTTCTTT.

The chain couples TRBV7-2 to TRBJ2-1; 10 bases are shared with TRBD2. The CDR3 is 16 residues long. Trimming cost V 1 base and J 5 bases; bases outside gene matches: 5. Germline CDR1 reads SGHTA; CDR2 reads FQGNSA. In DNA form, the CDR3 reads TGTGCCAGCAGCTTAGGGGCTAGCGGGAGACACAATGAGCAGTTCTTC. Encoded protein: CASSLGASGRHNEQFF.

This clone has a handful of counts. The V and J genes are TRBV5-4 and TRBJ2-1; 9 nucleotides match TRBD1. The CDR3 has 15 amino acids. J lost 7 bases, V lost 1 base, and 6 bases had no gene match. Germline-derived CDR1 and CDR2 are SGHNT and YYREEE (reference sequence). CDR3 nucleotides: TGTGCCAGCAGCTTGCCCCCCGGGACAGGGAATGAGCAGTTCTTC. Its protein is CASSLPPGTGNEQFF.

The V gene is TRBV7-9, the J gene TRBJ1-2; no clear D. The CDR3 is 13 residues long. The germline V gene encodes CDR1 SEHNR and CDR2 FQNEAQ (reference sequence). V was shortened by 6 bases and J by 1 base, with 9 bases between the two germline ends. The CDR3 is CASRSTLNYGYTF. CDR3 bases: TGTGCCAGCAGATCGACCCTTAACTATGGCTACACCTTC. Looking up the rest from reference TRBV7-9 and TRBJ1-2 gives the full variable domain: DTGVSQNPRHKITKRGQNVTFRCDPISEHNRLYWYRQTLGQGPEFLTYFQNEAQLEKSRLLSDRFSAERPKGSFSTLEIQRTEQGDSAMYLCASRSTLNYGYTFGSGTRLTVV.

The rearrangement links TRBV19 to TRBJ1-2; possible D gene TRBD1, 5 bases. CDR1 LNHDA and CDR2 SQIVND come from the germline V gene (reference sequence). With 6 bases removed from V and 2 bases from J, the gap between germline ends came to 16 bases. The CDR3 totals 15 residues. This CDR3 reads CASRTRELGNYGYTF. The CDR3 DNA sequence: TGTGCCAGTAGGACCAGGGAGTTGGGGAACTATGGCTACACCTTC.